Below, 32 T cell receptor beta chains from the same sample are listed, as sequenced in a study of T cell responses to AZD1222 COVID-19 vaccine. Using immunoSEQ multiplex PCR, the repertoire was profiled, and TCRdb retains in-frame clones only, with some absent. Here the sample spans about 84,000 clones, around 85% being singletons. This specimen was peripheral blood, taken 28 days after the second AZD1222 dose. These TCRs come from an adult who received the AZD1222 COVID-19 vaccine.

The chain combines TRBV7-9 with TRBJ1-5, with D unresolved. Trimming took 2 bases from V and 0 from J, leaving 8 bases between them. CDR3 length: 15 residues. Germline CDR1 reads SEHNR; CDR2 reads FQNEAQ (reference sequence). In DNA, the CDR3 is TGTGCCAGCAGCTTATATCCGGATAGCAATCAGCCCCAGCATTTT. It yields the protein CASSLYPDSNQPQHF.

This clone has only one observation. The rearrangement joins TRBV2 to TRBJ2-7; D perhaps matches TRBD1 (7 bases). Germline lookup yields CDR1 SNHLY and CDR2 FYNNEI. The CDR3 is 15 residues long. The V and J ends lost 2 bases and 4 bases respectively, with 15 bases between them. DNA for the CDR3: TGTGCCAGCAGTGAATGGGCAGGGGGGAGATACGAGCAGTACTTC. Its translation: CASSEWAGGRYEQYF.

This chain links TRBV13 with TRBJ1-2; D gene unclear. Germline-derived CDR1 and CDR2 are PRHDT and FYEKMQ (reference sequence). V lost 0 bases and J 3 bases, leaving 8 bases between the germline ends. The CDR3 totals 14 residues. CDR3 in amino acids: CASSLGQSDYGYTF. CDR3 nucleotides: TGTGCCAGCAGCTTAGGCCAATCGGACTATGGCTACACCTTC.

V and J are TRBV29-1 and TRBJ1-2, with D uncertain. This CDR3 has 12 amino acids. The V gene's germline CDR1 is SQVTM and CDR2 ANQGSEA. The V gene lost 0 bases and the J gene lost 1 base, with 3 bases spanning the gap. The CDR3 spells CSVEEFNYGYTF. CDR3 sequence (DNA): TGCAGCGTTGAAGAATTTAACTATGGCTACACCTTC.

This chain links TRBV4-2 with TRBJ2-2, with D uncertain. The V end lost 0 bases, the J end lost 6 bases, and 5 bases lay between the germline ends. The CDR3 extends over 13 amino acids. Germline CDR1 and CDR2: LGHNA and YNFKEQ. The CDR3 region has the DNA TGTGCCAGCAGCCAAGATTACTCCGGGGAGCTGTTTTTT. Residues: CASSQDYSGELFF.

This chain joins TRBV3-1 (or the pseudogene TRBV3-2) and TRBJ2-1; TRBD2 agrees at 8 bases. In germline, CDR1 is LGHDT, CDR2 YNNKEL (reference sequence). V lost 1 base to trimming and J lost 9 bases; unmatched junction nucleotides: 8. This CDR3 region has 15 residues. The CDR3 is CASSQVSGASGEQFF. CDR3 bases: TGTGCCAGCAGCCAAGTTAGCGGGGCTAGTGGTGAGCAGTTCTTC.

This chain links TRBV5-1 with TRBJ1-1, with no clear D. V lost 0 bases to trimming and J lost 1 base, with 7 bases between them. The CDR3 contains 14 residues. Germline V gene lookup returns CDR1 SGHRS and CDR2 YFSETQ. CDR3 DNA sequence: TGCGCCAGCAGCTTGGGGCAGCAGAACACTGAAGCTTTCTTT. It encodes CASSLGQQNTEAFF.

This sequence joins TRBV4-1 and TRBJ2-2; 7 bases are a match to TRBD1. J was trimmed by 7 bases and V by 0 bases; bases with no gene match: 5. The CDR3 covers 15 residues. Germline CDR1 is MGHRA and CDR2 is YSYEKL. Written as DNA, the CDR3 is TGCGCCAGCAGCCAAGAAACAGGGGCGGACGGGGAGCTGTTTTTT. Its protein product is CASSQETGADGELFF.

This clone was seen just once. This chain joins TRBV6-1 and TRBJ1-6, with D perhaps TRBD1 (5 bases). CDR1 and CDR2 (germline): MNHNS, SASEGT. The CDR3 is made up of 17 amino acids. V was shortened by 4 bases and J by 2 bases, with 15 bases between the two germline ends. The CDR3 spells CASSGDSRNTYNSPLHF. CDR3 coding DNA: TGTGCCAGCAGTGGCGACAGTAGGAACACCTATAATTCACCCCTCCACTTT.

The chain is built from TRBV19 and TRBJ2-2; no reliable D call. The germline CDR1 and CDR2 sequences are LNHDA and SQIVND (reference sequence). The CDR3 has 13 residues. V lost 6 bases to trimming and J lost 6 bases, with 11 bases between them. For the CDR3, the DNA is TGTGCCAGTAGGCAAGACTCGTCCGGGGAGCTGTTTTTT. Amino acids: CASRQDSSGELFF.

The chain combines TRBV7-2 with TRBJ2-2, with D unresolved. The length of the CDR3 is 12 residues. Trimming removed 1 base at V and 7 bases at J, with 4 bases between. Germline CDR1 reads SGHTA; CDR2 reads FQGNSA. The CDR3 spells CASSLDVGELFF. CDR3 DNA: TGTGCCAGCAGCTTAGACGTCGGGGAGCTGTTTTTT.

This sequence joins TRBV9 and TRBJ2-1, with 11 bases aligning to TRBD2. The length of the CDR3 is 17 residues. The J segment lost 7 bases and the V segment lost 0 bases, leaving 9 bases of the junction unmatched. Germline assignment: CDR1 SGDLS and CDR2 YYNGEE. DNA of the CDR3: TGTGCCAGCAGCGTAGACCCCCTAGCGGGGGGAGGGAATGAGCAGTTCTTC. It yields the protein CASSVDPLAGGGNEQFF.

The chain combines TRBV6-5 with TRBJ1-5, with a weak D call TRBD1 (5 bases). Germline V CDR1 and CDR2: MNHEY, SVGAGI. This CDR3 is 14 amino acids long. V lost 0 bases, J lost 2 bases, and 5 bases lay in between. CDR3 bases: TGTGCCAGCAGTTACTCGACAGGCAATCAGCCCCAGCATTTT. Translated, it gives CASSYSTGNQPQHF.

This chain's CDR3 is CASSQEVTSAYGELFF. As DNA, the CDR3 is TGCGCCAGCAGCCAAGAAGTCACTAGCGCCTACGGGGAGCTGTTTTTT. The chain carries TRBV4-1 and TRBJ2-2, with 7 bases identical to TRBD2. The CDR3 runs 16 residues. The V gene end was trimmed by 0 bases and the J gene end by 7 bases; junction bases not matched to a gene: 8. Looked up from germline, CDR1 is MGHRA and CDR2 is YSYEKL.

The chain is built from TRBV5-6 and TRBJ2-3; maybe TRBD1 (5 bases). This CDR3 contains 15 residues. V was clipped by 4 bases and J by 3 bases, with 15 bases between them. Germline assignment: CDR1 SGHDT and CDR2 YYEEEE. CDR3 sequence (DNA): TGTGCCAGCAGCCCGATACCCAGGGTTACAGATACGCAGTATTTT. Protein: CASSPIPRVTDTQYF.

The rearrangement joins TRBV15 to TRBJ2-7; D may be TRBD2 (6 bases). Trimming left V 3 bases short and J 1 base short, with 13 bases between. Per germline, CDR1 LNHNV and CDR2 YYDKDF (reference sequence). This CDR3 comprises 15 residues. This chain's CDR3 is CATSRSPGTSYEQYF. CDR3 sequence (DNA): TGTGCCACCAGCAGGTCCCCGGGGACTTCCTACGAGCAGTACTTC.

The V call is TRBV9, the J call TRBJ2-1; possibly TRBD1 or TRBD2 for D (5 bases each). The CDR3 is 15 amino acids. Germline lookup yields CDR1 SGDLS and CDR2 YYNGEE. Trimming cost V 0 bases and J 4 bases, with 11 bases left between them. The CDR3 region is CASSVDGTDYNEQFF. The CDR3 nucleotides are TGTGCCAGCAGCGTAGATGGGACGGATTACAATGAGCAGTTCTTC.

As to this clone: Other DNA sequences in this specimen translate into the identical CDR3. CDR3 region: CASSYSGTAYEQYF. The CDR3 DNA follows: TGTGCCAGCAGTTACTCGGGGACAGCCTACGAGCAGTACTTC. The chain combines TRBV6-5 with TRBJ2-7, with 7 bases identical to TRBD1. The length of the CDR3 is 14 residues. Looked up from germline, CDR1 is MNHEY and CDR2 is SVGAGI. V shed 0 bases, J shed 2 bases, and the junction held 1 base outside the gene matches.

The J gene is TRBJ1-5, the V gene TRBV7-9; D may be TRBD1 (6 bases). The germline gives CDR1 SEHNR, CDR2 FQNEAQ (reference sequence). Between the trimmed V and J ends, which lost 4 bases and 4 bases, there was a span of 11 bases. The CDR3 covers 14 residues. The CDR3 sequence is CASSSGAGNQPQHF. In DNA form, the CDR3 reads TGTGCCAGCAGCTCGGGGGCAGGAAATCAGCCCCAGCATTTT.

V usage is TRBV2 and J usage is TRBJ2-1; 12 positions match TRBD1. Per germline, CDR1 SNHLY and CDR2 FYNNEI. The ends lost 4 bases at V and 6 bases at J; junction bases unmatched: 4. CDR3 length: 15 amino acids. CDR3 nucleotides: TGTGCCAGCAGTGTGGGACAGGGGGCGCGCAATGAGCAGTTCTTC. Residues: CASSVGQGARNEQFF.

The V gene is TRBV12-5, the J gene TRBJ1-6; 7 bases align to TRBD1. With 10 bases clipped from V and 7 bases from J, the junction kept 10 bases outside the gene matches. The length of the CDR3 is 14 residues. Germline loops: CDR1 LGHNT, CDR2 FRNRAP. For the CDR3, the DNA is TGTGCTAATAGCCCGGGACAGCCGAATTCACCCCTCCACTTT. It is translated as CANSPGQPNSPLHF.

This chain joins TRBV28 and TRBJ1-1; D is ambiguous. The CDR3 is made up of 11 amino acids. Looked up from germline, CDR1 is MDHEN and CDR2 is SYDVKM. Trimming took off 4 bases at V and 3 bases at J, with 3 bases between the two ends. CDR3: CASSYYTEAFF. The CDR3 nucleotides are TGTGCCAGCAGTTATTACACTGAAGCTTTCTTT.

The rearrangement uses TRBV7-2 and TRBJ2-5; 13 bases match TRBD2. The V gene's germline CDR1 is SGHTA and CDR2 FQGNSA. The CDR3 extends over 15 amino acids. J was trimmed by 9 bases and V by 6 bases; bases with no gene match: 10. CDR3 bases: TGTGCCAGCAGGGCGCAGACTAGCGGGGGGCCGGCCCAGTACTTC. This sequence encodes CASRAQTSGGPAQYF. Using reference TRBV7-2 and TRBJ2-5 for the parts outside the CDR3, the full variable domain is GAGVSQSPSNKVTEKGKDVELRCDPISGHTALYWYRQSLGQGLEFLIYFQGNSAPDKSGLPSDRFSAERTGGSVSTLTIQRTQQEDSAVYLCASRAQTSGGPAQYFGPGTRLLVL.

Concerning this clone itself: Other DNA variants within this sample encode the same CDR3. V and J are TRBV9 and TRBJ2-1; 9 bases agree with TRBD2. V shed 0 bases, J shed 2 bases, and the junction held 0 bases outside the gene matches. This CDR3 region has 15 residues. Germline lookup yields CDR1 SGDLS and CDR2 YYNGEE. The CDR3: CASSVGGGAYNEQFF. CDR3 DNA: TGTGCCAGCAGCGTAGGCGGGGGGGCCTACAATGAGCAGTTCTTC.

The chain uses TRBV3-1 (or the pseudogene TRBV3-2) and TRBJ1-2; D ambiguous. The CDR3 contains 13 residues. Germline CDR1 reads LGHDT; CDR2 reads YNNKEL (reference sequence). Trimming left V 1 base short and J 2 bases short, with 5 bases between. CDR3 protein: CASSQVQNYGYTF. The DNA for the CDR3 is TGTGCCAGCAGCCAAGTGCAGAACTATGGCTACACCTTC.

CDR3 in DNA: TGCGCCAGCAGCTCGGGATCGGACAGGGAATGGTATGGCTACACCTTC. It specifies CASSSGSDREWYGYTF. The gene calls are TRBV5-1 and TRBJ1-2; 8 nucleotides align to TRBD1. CDR3 length: 16 residues. Looked up from germline, CDR1 is SGHRS and CDR2 is YFSETQ. The V and J ends lost 3 bases and 5 bases, in that order; junction bases with no gene match: 12. Together with reference TRBV5-1 and TRBJ1-2, the CDR3 gives the full variable domain: KAGVTQTPRYLIKTRGQQVTLSCSPISGHRSVSWYQQTPGQGLQFLFEYFSETQRNKGNFPGRFSGRQFSNSRSEMNVSTLELGDSALYLCASSSGSDREWYGYTFGSGTRLTVV.

The V call is TRBV2, the J call TRBJ2-7; 7 bases map to TRBD1. The V gene's germline CDR1 is SNHLY and CDR2 FYNNEI. The J segment lost 3 bases and the V segment lost 6 bases, leaving 5 bases of the junction unmatched. The CDR3 totals 13 residues. Written as DNA, the CDR3 is TGTGCCAGCAGAAGAGACAGGGACTACGAGCAGTACTTC. It specifies CASRRDRDYEQYF.

This clone was recorded once. The CDR3 reads CASSPIGGMGIYNEQFF. Here the CDR3 DNA reads TGTGCCAGCAGTCCCATCGGGGGGATGGGTATCTACAATGAGCAGTTCTTC. J is TRBJ2-1 and V is TRBV2, with 7 bases aligning to TRBD2. Germline-derived CDR1 and CDR2 are SNHLY and FYNNEI. The CDR3 spans 17 residues. The V and J ends lost 5 bases and 3 bases, in that order; junction bases with no gene match: 13. The full variable domain, its missing parts supplied by reference TRBV2 and TRBJ2-1, is EPEVTQTPSHQVTQMGQEVILRCVPISNHLYFYWYRQILGQKVEFLVSFYNNEISEKSEIFDDQFSVERPDGSNFTLKIRSTKLEDSAMYFCASSPIGGMGIYNEQFFGPGTRLTVL.

The J gene is TRBJ2-7, the V gene TRBV27; the match to TRBD1 covers 7 bases. This CDR3 has 14 residues. Germline V CDR1 and CDR2: MNHEY, SMNVEV (reference sequence). The junction had 7 bases not matched to a gene; V was cut back by 6 bases and J by 2 bases. In DNA, the CDR3 is TGTGCCAGCAGCCCCTACAGGGGAACCTACGAGCAGTACTTC. This translates into CASSPYRGTYEQYF.

The DNA of the CDR3 is TGTGCCAGCAGCACCACAGCTATGGGTAATTCACCCCTCCACTTT. It is translated as CASSTTAMGNSPLHF. The chain is built from TRBV7-2 and TRBJ1-6; the D is unclear. Per germline, CDR1 SGHTA and CDR2 FQGNSA. The V end lost 5 bases, the J end lost 6 bases, and 14 bases lay between the germline ends. The CDR3 covers 15 residues.

The gene calls are TRBV21-1 and TRBJ1-5; the table's D gene call, TRBD1, was not cross checked with the DNA. TRBV21-1 constitutes a pseudogene. The CDR3 sequence is 14 residues long. The CDR3 protein is CASSFTGGYQPQHF. The CDR3 nucleotides are TGTGCCAGCAGTTTTACAGGGGGCTATCAGCCCCAGCATTTT.

The V gene is TRBV18, the J gene TRBJ1-2; 7 bases agree with TRBD1. Germline CDR1 KGHSH, CDR2 LQKENI. The ends lost 3 bases at V and 5 bases at J; junction bases unmatched: 3. The CDR3 has 13 amino acids. The CDR3 region has the DNA TGTGCCAGCTCACCGTGGGACAGATATGGCTACACCTTC. Translation: CASSPWDRYGYTF. The full variable domain, in which reference TRBV18 and TRBJ1-2 provide the parts outside the CDR3, is NAGVMQNPRHLVRRRGQEARLRCSPMKGHSHVYWYRQLPEEGLKFMVYLQKENIIDESGMPKERFSAEFPKEGPSILRIQQVVRGDSAAYFCASSPWDRYGYTFGSGTRLTVV.